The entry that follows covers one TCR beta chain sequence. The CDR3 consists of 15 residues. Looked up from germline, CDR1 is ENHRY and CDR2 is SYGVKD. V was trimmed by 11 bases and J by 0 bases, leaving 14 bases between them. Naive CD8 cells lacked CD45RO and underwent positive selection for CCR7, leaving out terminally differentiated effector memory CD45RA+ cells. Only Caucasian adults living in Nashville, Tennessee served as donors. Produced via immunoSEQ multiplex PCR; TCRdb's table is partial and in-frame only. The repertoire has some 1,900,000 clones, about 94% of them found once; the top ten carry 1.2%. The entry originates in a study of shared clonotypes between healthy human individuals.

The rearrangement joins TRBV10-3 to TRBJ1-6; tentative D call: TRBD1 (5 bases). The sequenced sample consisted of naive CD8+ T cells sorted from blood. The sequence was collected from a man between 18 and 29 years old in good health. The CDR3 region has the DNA TGTGCCGCGGGGACTTTGAGCTCCTATAATTCACCCCTCCACTTT. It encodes CAAGTLSSYNSPLHF.